The 18 T cell receptor beta chains presented below share a single source sample, sequenced in a study of blood T cell repertoires in COVID-19. Profiled with immunoSEQ multiplex PCR; TCRdb holds only in-frame clones, not every one. The sample carries about 330,000 clones, roughly 90% recorded once. Sequencing was carried out using peripheral blood. These receptors were obtained from a man aged 18-30 years who had recovered from COVID-19.

This sequence joins TRBV30 and TRBJ2-3; possible D gene TRBD2, 5 bases. The ends were cut back, 4 bases at V and 11 bases at J, with 13 bases in the middle. This CDR3 has 11 residues. CDR1 is GTSNPN, CDR2 SVGIG, per germline (reference sequence). CDR3 nucleotides: TGTGCCTGGAAGAGGAGGACGGAGCAGTATTTT. Its translation is CAWKRRTEQYF.

The DNA of the CDR3 is TGTGCCAGCAGCTTAAGGAGCGGGGGACTCCGCTCTAACTATGGCTACACCTTC. It specifies CASSLRSGGLRSNYGYTF. The chain employs TRBV7-2 and TRBJ1-2, with D perhaps matching TRBD1 (5 bases). V lost 2 bases to trimming and J lost 0 bases, with 19 bases between them. Looked up from germline, CDR1 is SGHTA and CDR2 is FQGNSA. The CDR3 runs 18 residues. Looking up the rest from reference TRBV7-2 and TRBJ1-2 gives the full variable domain: GAGVSQSPSNKVTEKGKDVELRCDPISGHTALYWYRQSLGQGLEFLIYFQGNSAPDKSGLPSDRFSAERTGGSVSTLTIQRTQQEDSAVYLCASSLRSGGLRSNYGYTFGSGTRLTVV.

This chain connects TRBV18 to TRBJ2-2; 9 bases are a match to TRBD2. This CDR3 contains 17 residues. Germline trimming cut 2 bases from V and 4 bases from J; bases unmatched to any gene: 8. Germline V gene lookup returns CDR1 KGHSH and CDR2 LQKENI. Written as DNA, the CDR3 is TGTGCCAGCTCACCAATCAGCGGGGGGCGGCTCACCGGGGAGCTGTTTTTT. It encodes CASSPISGGRLTGELFF.

The genes are TRBV14 and TRBJ1-4, with TRBD1 matching 12 bases. V shed 6 bases, J shed 11 bases, and the junction held 4 bases outside the gene matches. Per the germline V gene, CDR1 is SGHDN and CDR2 is FVKESK. This CDR3 spans 13 amino acids. The CDR3 here is CASRGQGASKLFF. The DNA for the CDR3 is TGTGCCAGCAGGGGACAGGGGGCGTCGAAACTGTTTTTT.

This clone was recorded a few times. The genes are TRBV7-6 and TRBJ2-1; D possibly corresponds to TRBD1 (5 bases). The germline V gene encodes CDR1 SGHVS and CDR2 FNYEAQ. CDR3 length equals 16 residues. Trimming stripped 5 bases from V and 0 bases from J, with 14 bases between. CDR3 loop: CASSLNTGSSYNEQFF. The CDR3, as DNA: TGTGCCAGCAGCCTAAACACAGGCAGCTCCTACAATGAGCAGTTCTTC.

The J gene is TRBJ1-1, the V gene TRBV6-2 or TRBV6-3; D gene unclear. CDR1 is MNHEY, CDR2 SVGEGT, per germline. The CDR3 is 14 amino acids. V dropped 6 bases and J dropped 13 bases, with 24 bases sitting between them. CDR3 residues: CASSPELSKAVGFF. The CDR3 coding sequence is TGTGCCAGCAGCCCCGAGCTGTCAAAGGCGGTGGGTTTCTTT.

The chain has TRBV18 and TRBJ2-2; 11 bases are shared with TRBD2. This CDR3 has 15 amino acids. CDR1 and CDR2 (germline): KGHSH, LQKENI. V lost 6 bases, J lost 6 bases, and 6 bases stayed unmatched. The CDR3 protein is CASSHGTSGAGELFF. The CDR3 bases are TGTGCCAGCTCCCATGGGACTAGCGGAGCCGGGGAGCTGTTTTTT.

Only a few counts were recorded for this clone. The chain employs TRBV6-1 and TRBJ1-1; 8 bases are a match to TRBD1. V shed 4 bases and J 1 base; nucleotides not matched to a gene: 8. CDR1 is MNHNS and CDR2 is SASEGT in the germline V gene. The CDR3 contains 16 residues. The CDR3 sequence is CASSAGQGAPNTEAFF. As DNA, the CDR3 is TGTGCCAGCAGTGCCGGACAGGGAGCACCGAACACTGAAGCTTTCTTT.

With respect to this clone: Compared with germline, one end of the junction differs, possibly owing to a read error. The chain joins TRBV7-7 to TRBJ2-6; 7 bases agree with TRBD1. Germline V gene lookup returns CDR1 SSHAT and CDR2 FNYEAQ (reference sequence). CDR3 length: 19 amino acids. The DNA for the CDR3 is TGTGCTAGCAGCCCCCTAGGGACAGAGGCCGACTCTGGGGCCAACGTCCTGACTTTC. Protein product: CASSPLGTEADSGANVLTF. The full variable domain, with the rest looked up from reference TRBV7-7 and TRBJ2-6, is GAGVSQSPRYKVTKRGQDVTLRCDPISSHATLYWYQQALGQGPEFLTYFNYEAQPDKSGLPSDRFSAERPEGSISTLTIQRTEQRDSAMYRCASSPLGTEADSGANVLTFGAGSRLTVL.

CDR3: CASSLGQGLRYEQYF. In nucleotides, the CDR3 is TGTGCCAGCAGTCTCGGACAGGGTCTTCGGTACGAGCAGTACTTC. The chain recombines TRBV9 with TRBJ2-7, with TRBD1 matching over 8 bases. Trimming removed 5 bases from V and 4 bases from J; junction bases left unmatched: 11. The germline gives CDR1 SGDLS, CDR2 YYNGEE. The CDR3 consists of 15 residues.

This clone appeared a single time. This chain links TRBV5-1 with TRBJ1-4; a weak D match, TRBD1 (5 bases). Trimming took 5 bases from V and 11 from J, leaving 16 bases between them. Looked up from germline, CDR1 is SGHRS and CDR2 is YFSETQ. The CDR3 length is 13 residues. In DNA form, the CDR3 reads TGCGCCAGCAGAGCTCCGCAGGGAGGGAAACTGTTTTTT. It encodes CASRAPQGGKLFF.

Turning to this clone: The identical CDR3 is also encoded by other nucleotide sequences in the sample. The chain recombines TRBV2 with TRBJ2-3; TRBD2 matches at 11 bases. J gave up 0 bases and V 4 bases, and 6 bases lay outside the gene matches. Germline V CDR1 and CDR2: SNHLY, FYNNEI. This CDR3 comprises 17 residues. CDR3 DNA sequence: TGTGCCAGCAGTGTAGCGGGGGGGCCTACTAGCACAGATACGCAGTATTTT. Protein sequence: CASSVAGGPTSTDTQYF.

The chain links TRBV3-1 (or the pseudogene TRBV3-2) to TRBJ2-5, with 7 bases aligning to TRBD1. The CDR3 has 15 amino acids. The germline V gene encodes CDR1 LGHDT and CDR2 YNNKEL (reference sequence). The trim removed 3 bases at V and 4 bases at J, leaving 8 bases unmatched. CDR3 nucleotide sequence: TGTGCCAGCAGCCAGACAGGGTTGTTACGAGAGACCCAGTACTTC. Protein product: CASSQTGLLRETQYF.

The chain has TRBV7-9 and TRBJ1-1; 9 positions agree with TRBD1. V dropped 0 bases and J dropped 1; count of bases not matched to a gene: 3. The CDR3 consists of 16 residues. Germline CDR1 reads SEHNR; CDR2 reads FQNEAQ (reference sequence). CDR3 in DNA: TGTGCCAGCAGCTTAGCCGGGACAGGGAAGAACACTGAAGCTTTCTTT. This sequence encodes CASSLAGTGKNTEAFF. Together with reference TRBV7-9 and TRBJ1-1, the CDR3 gives the full variable domain: DTGVSQNPRHKITKRGQNVTFRCDPISEHNRLYWYRQTLGQGPEFLTYFQNEAQLEKSRLLSDRFSAERPKGSFSTLEIQRTEQGDSAMYLCASSLAGTGKNTEAFFGQGTRLTVV.

Comment on this clone: The same CDR3 is also encoded by other DNA sequences in this sample. The V gene is TRBV5-1, the J gene TRBJ2-7, with 7 bases identical to TRBD1. The length of the CDR3 is 14 residues. Per germline, CDR1 SGHRS and CDR2 YFSETQ. V was pared by 0 bases and J by 2 bases, with 2 bases of the junction left unmatched. CDR3 in DNA: TGCGCCAGCAGCTTGGGTCAGGGGGCCTACGAGCAGTACTTC. Translation gives CASSLGQGAYEQYF.

The CDR3 DNA sequence: TGTGCCAGCAGCTCCTACGGGGGGGAGTACAATGAGCAGTTCTTC. Amino acids: CASSSYGGEYNEQFF. J is TRBJ2-1 and V is TRBV7-2; TRBD2 agrees at 8 bases. With V trimmed by 4 bases and J by 4 bases, 6 bases remained unmatched. Germline V gene sequence: CDR1 SGHTA, CDR2 FQGNSA. The CDR3 is 15 residues long.

The V gene is TRBV29-1, the J gene TRBJ1-4; D unresolved. This CDR3 has 14 residues. The V gene's germline CDR1 is SQVTM and CDR2 ANQGSEA. Trimming left V 4 bases short and J 2 bases short, with 11 bases between. The DNA for the CDR3 is TGCAGCGTTGGGGCAGCGGCGACTAATGAAAAACTGTTTTTT. Residues: CSVGAAATNEKLFF.

CDR3 DNA sequence: TGTGCCAGCAGCTTGGGTGGAGCGGGAGTTTCACAGTATTTT. As protein: CASSLGGAGVSQYF. The chain has TRBV7-3 and TRBJ2-3, with 8 bases fitting TRBD2. CDR3 length: 14 residues. Per germline, CDR1 SGHTA and CDR2 FQGTGA. V dropped 3 bases and J dropped 12; count of bases not matched to a gene: 11.